The 27 T cell receptor beta chains given below trace back to one sample, sequenced in a study of T-cell memory formation after mild COVID-19. TCRdb re-analysed the 5' RACE reads in MiXCR, keeping a single row per CDR3 protein. The table lists around 140,000 distinct CDR3 sequences, approximately 5.7% of them singletons, with just over 2% in the top ten. The sample was PBMCs or a T cell subset sorted from them (not recorded which). The receptors stem from an adult woman who had mild COVID-19 (a few samples of this study predate the infection). Cell type and time point are not known.

This clonotype was seen many times. V usage is TRBV7-9 and J usage is TRBJ1-2; no clear D. Per the germline V gene, CDR1 is SEHNR and CDR2 is FQNEAQ (reference sequence). This CDR3 has 14 amino acids. V lost 1 base to trimming and J lost 7 bases, with 13 bases between them. CDR3 bases: TGTGCCAGCAGCTTAGACAGCTCCCTGGGTGGCTACACCTTC. Amino acids: CASSLDSSLGGYTF.

The rearrangement uses TRBV5-1 and TRBJ2-7; 9 bases match TRBD2. The CDR3 sequence is 16 residues long. The trim removed 1 base at V and 0 bases at J, leaving 5 bases unmatched. In germline, CDR1 is SGHRS, CDR2 YFSETQ. CDR3 DNA sequence: TGCGCCAGCAGCTTGACTAGCGGGCCGAGCTCCTACGAGCAGTACTTC. It specifies CASSLTSGPSSYEQYF.

This clonotype has just a few counts. The gene calls are TRBV9 and TRBJ1-1, with unresolved D. Germline lookup yields CDR1 SGDLS and CDR2 YYNGEE. Trimming removed 0 bases from V and 1 base from J, with 7 bases in between. The length of the CDR3 is 14 residues. CDR3 in amino acids: CASSVEHTNTEAFF. CDR3 DNA sequence: TGTGCCAGCAGCGTAGAACATACGAACACTGAAGCTTTCTTT. Together with reference TRBV9 and TRBJ1-1, the CDR3 gives the full variable domain: DSGVTQTPKHLITATGQRVTLRCSPRSGDLSVYWYQQSLDQGLQFLIQYYNGEERAKGNILERFSAQQFPDLHSELNLSSLELGDSALYFCASSVEHTNTEAFFGQGTRLTVV.

The chain links TRBV12-3 or TRBV12-4 to TRBJ2-3; a possible D gene is TRBD1 (6 bases). V gave up 6 bases and J gave up 5 bases, with 18 bases separating them. The CDR3 contains 15 residues. For the CDR3, the DNA is TGTGCCAGCAGAGAAAGGGGGAGTTGGTTAGATACGCAGTATTTT. Translated, it gives CASRERGSWLDTQYF.

This clonotype was detected a few times. J is TRBJ2-7 and V is TRBV5-4; TRBD2 agrees at 11 bases. With V trimmed by 4 bases and J by 7 bases, 13 bases remained unmatched. This CDR3 is built from 16 residues. The germline CDR1 and CDR2 sequences are SGHNT and YYREEE (reference sequence). The CDR3 nucleotides are TGTGCCAGCAGCCGCTTGGGACTAGCGGAAGGGAGGGAGCAGTACTTC. Translating gives CASSRLGLAEGREQYF.

In this sample, this clonotype turned up a few times. J is TRBJ2-5 and V is TRBV10-3; no clear D. The germline gives CDR1 ENHRY, CDR2 SYGVKD. The V end lost 0 bases, the J end lost 5 bases, and 7 bases lay between the germline ends. The CDR3 spans 13 residues. CDR3 DNA sequence: TGTGCCATCAGTGAGTCGTCGACGGAGACCCAGTACTTC. Encoded protein: CAISESSTETQYF.

The chain joins TRBV7-3 to TRBJ2-3, with TRBD1 identical over 7 bases. Germline CDR1 and CDR2: SGHTA and FQGTGA. The CDR3 sequence is 15 residues long. Unmatched junction bases numbered 9, after V lost 5 bases and J lost 4 bases. CDR3 nucleotide sequence: TGTGCCAGCAGCCTGCAGGGGGTCGGGCCAGATACGCAGTATTTT. Translating it yields CASSLQGVGPDTQYF.

This clonotype was recorded at least ten times. The chain has TRBV15 and TRBJ2-2; 7 bases align to TRBD1. The CDR3 loop spans 16 amino acids. V lost 1 base to trimming and J lost 5 bases; unmatched junction nucleotides: 7. CDR1 is LNHNV and CDR2 is YYDKDF in the germline V gene (reference sequence). CDR3 protein: CATSRVRGRGTGELFF. The DNA of the CDR3 is TGTGCCACCAGCAGAGTGAGGGGGCGCGGGACCGGGGAGCTGTTTTTT. The full variable domain, its missing parts supplied by reference TRBV15 and TRBJ2-2, is DAMVIQNPRYQVTQFGKPVTLSCSQTLNHNVMYWYQQKSSQAPKLLFHYYDKDFNNEADTPDNFQSRRPNTSFCFLDIRSPGLGDTAMYLCATSRVRGRGTGELFFGEGSRLTVL.

In DNA, the CDR3 is TGCAGCGTTACACAGAGCTCTGGGGCCAACGTCCTGACTTTC. Translation: CSVTQSSGANVLTF. This rearrangement joins TRBV29-1 to TRBJ2-6; D is unclear. This CDR3 comprises 14 residues. Looked up from germline, CDR1 is SQVTM and CDR2 is ANQGSEA. V was pared by 5 bases and J by 0 bases, with 8 bases between. Supplemented by reference TRBV29-1 and TRBJ2-6, the full variable domain reads SAVISQKPSRDICQRGTSLTIQCQVDSQVTMMFWYRQQPGQSLTLIATANQGSEATYESGFVIDKFPISRPNLTFSTLTVSNMSPEDSSIYLCSVTQSSGANVLTFGAGSRLTVL.

The gene calls are TRBV5-6 and TRBJ2-7; D is unclear. V was clipped by 2 bases and J by 0 bases, with 9 bases between them. Germline V gene lookup returns CDR1 SGHDT and CDR2 YYEEEE. The CDR3 length is 14 residues. CDR3 DNA sequence: TGTGCCAGCAGCTTCAGTTTCTACTCCTACGAGCAGTACTTC. Protein sequence: CASSFSFYSYEQYF.

The chain recombines TRBV4-2 with TRBJ1-3, with D unresolved. This CDR3 region has 15 residues. V was cut by 0 bases and J by 3 bases, with 9 bases left in between. Germline V gives CDR1 LGHNA, CDR2 YNFKEQ. For the CDR3, the DNA is TGTGCCAGCAGCCAAGATAAAGGGTTTGGAAACACCATATATTTT. It translates to CASSQDKGFGNTIYF.

Ten or more counts support this clonotype. This chain joins TRBV5-1 and TRBJ1-1, with D tentatively TRBD1 (5 bases). Between the trimmed V and J ends, which lost 0 bases and 12 bases, there was a span of 12 bases. Germline assignment: CDR1 SGHRS and CDR2 YFSETQ. The CDR3 is made up of 12 amino acids. CDR3 loop: CASSLGGISTFF. In DNA, the CDR3 is TGCGCCAGCAGCTTGGGGGGGATCTCGACTTTCTTT.

The rearrangement links TRBV9 to TRBJ2-1; D not resolved. Trimming took off 0 bases at V and 1 base at J, with 8 bases between the two ends. Germline assignment: CDR1 SGDLS and CDR2 YYNGEE. The CDR3 is 15 amino acids. The CDR3 DNA is TGTGCCAGCAGCGTAGGGCTAGATTCCTACAATGAGCAGTTCTTC. It yields the protein CASSVGLDSYNEQFF.

The gene calls are TRBV12-3 or TRBV12-4 and TRBJ1-5; D call uncertain. The V and J ends lost 4 bases and 4 bases respectively, with 11 bases between them. There are 14 residues in the CDR3. This chain's CDR3 is CASSSDNRNQPQHF. In nucleotides, the CDR3 is TGTGCCAGCAGTTCCGACAATAGAAATCAGCCCCAGCATTTT.

A few counts support this clonotype. The V gene is TRBV23-1, the J gene TRBJ2-3; D is possibly TRBD2 (6 bases). TRBV23-1 is annotated as an ORF whose role is uncertain. Trimming stripped 3 bases from V and 8 bases from J, with 12 bases between. This CDR3 is 13 amino acids long. Here the CDR3 DNA reads TGCGCCAGCAGTCAGTCGGGACTCTTTACGCAGTATTTT. Translated, it gives CASSQSGLFTQYF.

The gene calls are TRBV9 and TRBJ2-3; D is unclear. The V end was cut by 4 bases, the J end by 2 bases, with 11 bases between. Germline CDR1 reads SGDLS; CDR2 reads YYNGEE. The CDR3 extends over 14 amino acids. CDR3 nucleotides: TGTGCCAGCAGCTATTCGGCGTTCACAGATACGCAGTATTTT. Its protein is CASSYSAFTDTQYF.

At least ten counts were recorded for this clonotype. J is TRBJ2-7 and V is TRBV5-1; either TRBD1 or TRBD2 may fit D (5 bases each). The CDR3 consists of 15 residues. Germline V gives CDR1 SGHRS, CDR2 YFSETQ. The germline V and J ends were trimmed by 2 bases and 4 bases, with 16 bases remaining between them. CDR3 protein: CASSFFSGARYEQYF. The CDR3 coding sequence is TGCGCCAGCAGCTTTTTTTCCGGGGCACGATACGAGCAGTACTTC. Variable domain in full (rest from reference TRBV5-1 and TRBJ2-7): KAGVTQTPRYLIKTRGQQVTLSCSPISGHRSVSWYQQTPGQGLQFLFEYFSETQRNKGNFPGRFSGRQFSNSRSEMNVSTLELGDSALYLCASSFFSGARYEQYFGPGTRLTVT.

This clonotype showed up many times. This chain links TRBV7-3 with TRBJ1-2, with 9 bases that match TRBD1. The CDR3 contains 16 residues. After removal of 1 base from V and 7 bases from J, the junction contained 10 bases not matched to a gene. Looked up from germline, CDR1 is SGHTA and CDR2 is FQGTGA. CDR3 sequence reads: CASSLSSTGGASGYTF. CDR3 nucleotide sequence: TGTGCCAGCAGCTTAAGTAGTACAGGGGGCGCTTCTGGCTACACCTTC.

This rearrangement joins TRBV5-1 to TRBJ2-2, with D possibly TRBD1 on 6 matching bases. V was trimmed by 4 bases and J by 0 bases, leaving 16 bases between them. The germline CDR1 and CDR2 sequences are SGHRS and YFSETQ. The CDR3 is 17 amino acids. The CDR3 DNA reads as TGCGCCAGCAGCACTCGTACAGGGATTTCGAACACCGGGGAGCTGTTTTTT. This sequence encodes CASSTRTGISNTGELFF.

This clonotype occurred many times. The chain links TRBV2 to TRBJ2-2; D might be TRBD1 or TRBD2, each matching 6 bases. This CDR3 is built from 15 residues. The V gene lost 7 bases and the J gene lost 5 bases, with 17 bases spanning the gap. From germline, CDR1 is SNHLY and CDR2 FYNNEI. CDR3: CASKREDRGTGELFF. The CDR3 DNA reads TGTGCCAGCAAAAGGGAGGACAGAGGTACCGGGGAGCTGTTTTTT.

This clonotype has only a few counts. This chain connects TRBV20-1 to TRBJ2-2; 12 nucleotides align to TRBD2. The trim removed 2 bases at V and 3 bases at J, leaving 7 bases unmatched. Germline assignment: CDR1 DFQATT and CDR2 SNEGSKA (reference sequence). This CDR3 has 17 residues. The CDR3 region is CSARKASGGADTGELFF. In DNA form, the CDR3 reads TGCAGTGCTAGAAAGGCTAGCGGGGGGGCCGACACCGGGGAGCTGTTTTTT.

This clonotype has more than one count but fewer than ten. This chain connects TRBV7-2 to TRBJ2-5; tentatively, D is TRBD2 (7 bases). Per germline, CDR1 SGHTA and CDR2 FQGNSA. The V gene lost 7 bases and the J gene lost 5 bases, with 14 bases spanning the gap. The CDR3 sequence is 13 residues long. The CDR3 reads CASTWGGPETQYF. In nucleotides, the CDR3 is TGTGCCAGCACCTGGGGGGGGCCGGAGACCCAGTACTTC.

For the CDR3, the DNA is TGTGCCTGGAGCCAACAGGGGGTTGGCACTGAAGCTTTCTTT. Its translation is CAWSQQGVGTEAFF. The V gene is TRBV30, the J gene TRBJ1-1; 8 bases align to TRBD1. V gave up 3 bases and J gave up 4 bases; unmatched junction bases: 7. Per germline, CDR1 GTSNPN and CDR2 SVGIG (reference sequence). The CDR3 length is 14 residues.

This clonotype occurred a few times. The chain carries TRBV3-1 and TRBJ2-2; D is unresolved. The CDR3 runs 12 residues. V was shortened by 3 bases and J by 4 bases, with 3 bases between the two germline ends. Per germline, CDR1 LGHDT and CDR2 YNNKEL (reference sequence). The CDR3 is CASSQFTGELFF. The CDR3 DNA sequence: TGTGCCAGCAGCCAGTTCACCGGGGAGCTGTTTTTT.

In its sample, this clonotype was seen many times. The rearrangement uses TRBV25-1 and TRBJ1-4; D unclear. This CDR3 is built from 15 residues. Trimming removed 5 bases at V and 1 base at J, with 11 bases between. Germline-derived CDR1 and CDR2 are MGHDK and SYGVNS. The CDR3 DNA is TGTGCCAGCAGTCAAAGGACGGGAACTAATGAAAAACTGTTTTTT. It yields the protein CASSQRTGTNEKLFF.

This clonotype was counted only a few times. The chain carries TRBV9 and TRBJ1-2; 9 bases match TRBD1. Germline V gene lookup returns CDR1 SGDLS and CDR2 YYNGEE. The CDR3 totals 15 residues. J lost 1 base, V lost 3 bases, and 4 bases had no gene match. The CDR3 DNA sequence: TGTGCCAGCAGCGCACAGGGGGCCTTTAACTATGGCTACACCTTC. This sequence encodes CASSAQGAFNYGYTF.

This clonotype showed up many times. The V and J genes are TRBV27 and TRBJ1-5; D uncertain. The V end lost 9 bases, the J end lost 0 bases, and 12 bases lay between the germline ends. Germline V gives CDR1 MNHEY, CDR2 SMNVEV (reference sequence). This CDR3 is built from 14 residues. The CDR3 reads CARAATVSNQPQHF. Written as DNA, the CDR3 is TGTGCCAGGGCGGCTACTGTTAGCAATCAGCCCCAGCATTTT.